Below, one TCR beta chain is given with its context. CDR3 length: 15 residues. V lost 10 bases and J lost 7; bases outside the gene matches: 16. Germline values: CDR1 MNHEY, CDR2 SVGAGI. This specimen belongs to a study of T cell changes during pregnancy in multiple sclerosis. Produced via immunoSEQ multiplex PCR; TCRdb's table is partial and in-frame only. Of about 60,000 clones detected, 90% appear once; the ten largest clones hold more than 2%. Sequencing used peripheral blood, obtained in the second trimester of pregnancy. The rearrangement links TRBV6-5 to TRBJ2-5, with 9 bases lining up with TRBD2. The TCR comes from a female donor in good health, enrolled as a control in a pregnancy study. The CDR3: CATREVAGALPTQYF. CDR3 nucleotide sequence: TGTGCCACCAGGGAGGTAGCGGGAGCGCTCCCGACCCAGTACTTC.